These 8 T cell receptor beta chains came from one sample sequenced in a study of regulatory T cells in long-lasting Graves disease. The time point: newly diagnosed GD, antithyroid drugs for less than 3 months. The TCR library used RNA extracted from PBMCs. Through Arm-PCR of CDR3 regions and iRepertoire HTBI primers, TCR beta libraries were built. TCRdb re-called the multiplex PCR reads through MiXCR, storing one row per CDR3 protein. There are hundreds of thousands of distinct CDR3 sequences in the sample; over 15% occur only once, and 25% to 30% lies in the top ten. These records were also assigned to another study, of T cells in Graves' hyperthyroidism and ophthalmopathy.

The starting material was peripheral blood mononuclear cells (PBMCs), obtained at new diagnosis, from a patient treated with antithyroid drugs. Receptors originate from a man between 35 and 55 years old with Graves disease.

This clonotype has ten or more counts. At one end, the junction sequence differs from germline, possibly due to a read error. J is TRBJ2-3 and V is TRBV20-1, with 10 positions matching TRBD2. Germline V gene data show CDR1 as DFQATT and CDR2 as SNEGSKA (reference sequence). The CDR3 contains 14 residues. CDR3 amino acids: CSARASGGSETQYF. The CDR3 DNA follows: TGCAGTGCTAGAGCTAGCGGGGGATCAGAAACGCAGTATTTT.

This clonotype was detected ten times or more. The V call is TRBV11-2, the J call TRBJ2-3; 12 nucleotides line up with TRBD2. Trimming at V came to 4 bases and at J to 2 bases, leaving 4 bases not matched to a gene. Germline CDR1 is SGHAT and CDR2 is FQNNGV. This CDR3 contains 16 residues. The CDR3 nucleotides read TGTGCCAGCAGCTCTTCTAGCGGGGGGGCCACAGATACGCAGTATTTT. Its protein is CASSSSSGGATDTQYF.

The CDR3 region is CASSQASDGQPQHF. CDR3 in DNA: TGCGCCAGCAGCCAAGCGTCTGACGGGCAGCCCCAGCATTTT. The chain is built from TRBV4-1 and TRBJ1-5; D uncertain. Trimming pared 1 base from V and 7 bases from J, leaving 11 bases between. Germline lookup yields CDR1 MGHRA and CDR2 YSYEKL. The CDR3 contains 14 residues.

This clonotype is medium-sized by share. CDR3 DNA: TGTGCCAGCTCACCAGGACAGGGTACCGAGACCCAGTACTTC. It specifies CASSPGQGTETQYF. The V gene is TRBV18, the J gene TRBJ2-5; 8 nucleotides align to TRBD1. Per germline, CDR1 KGHSH and CDR2 LQKENI. CDR3 length: 14 amino acids. V shed 2 bases, J shed 5 bases, and the junction held 4 bases outside the gene matches.

The CDR3 nucleotides are TGTGCCAGCAGGAAAGATGAAAAACTGTTTTTT. Its protein product is CASRKDEKLFF. V gene TRBV2 combines with J gene TRBJ1-4; D gene unclear. Trimming stripped 6 bases from V and 6 bases from J, with 5 bases between. Germline CDR1 reads SNHLY; CDR2 reads FYNNEI. The CDR3 runs 11 residues.

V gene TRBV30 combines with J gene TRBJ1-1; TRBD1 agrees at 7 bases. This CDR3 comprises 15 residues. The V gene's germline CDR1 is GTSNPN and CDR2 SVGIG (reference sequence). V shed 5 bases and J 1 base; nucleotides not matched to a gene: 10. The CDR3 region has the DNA TGTGCCTGGGGCCCTGAGACAGGGAGGAACACTGAAGCTTTCTTT. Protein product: CAWGPETGRNTEAFF.

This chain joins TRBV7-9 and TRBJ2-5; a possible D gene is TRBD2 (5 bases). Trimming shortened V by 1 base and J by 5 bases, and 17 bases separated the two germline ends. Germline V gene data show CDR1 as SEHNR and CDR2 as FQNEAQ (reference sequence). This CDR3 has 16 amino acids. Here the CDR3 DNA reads TGTGCCAGCAGCTTAGAAGGGTCAGGCCGAGGGGAGACCCAGTACTTC. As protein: CASSLEGSGRGETQYF.

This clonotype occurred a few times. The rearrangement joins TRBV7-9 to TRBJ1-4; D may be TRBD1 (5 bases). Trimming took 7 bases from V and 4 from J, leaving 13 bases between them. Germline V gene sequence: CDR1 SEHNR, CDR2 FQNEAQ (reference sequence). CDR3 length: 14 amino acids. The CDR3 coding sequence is TGTGCCAGCACTGGTGGGGGAGATAATGAAAAACTGTTTTTT. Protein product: CASTGGGDNEKLFF.